Listed here are 26 T cell receptor beta chains from one sample, sequenced in a study of T cell clonality in common variable immunodeficiency. The repertoire was sequenced with immunoSEQ multiplex PCR; TCRdb's copy has only in-frame clones and lacks some. In total the sample includes about 50,000 clones, none of them seen once. Sequenced: peripheral blood mononuclear cells. All receptors derive from a person aged 18 to 75 in good health.

This clone was counted many times. The read finishes 3 residues shy of the CDR3 end, and the germline J gene is used to complete it. The gene calls are TRBV10-3 and TRBJ2-7; a weak D match, TRBD2 (5 bases). CDR3 length: 14 amino acids. The germline V gene encodes CDR1 ENHRY and CDR2 SYGVKD. V was trimmed by 8 bases and J by 0 bases, leaving 14 bases between them. The CDR3 DNA, read in part, is TGTGCCATCTCGTCGGCCGAGGGCTCCTACGAG. This codes for CAISSAEGSYE. The whole CDR3 is CAISSAEGSYEQYF.

This clone has at least ten counts. Coverage ceases 3 residues before the CDR3 finishes, and the germline J gene fills in the end. The rearrangement links TRBV29-1 to TRBJ2-1; D is undetermined. The CDR3 is made up of 13 amino acids. Looked up from germline, CDR1 is SQVTM and CDR2 is ANQGSEA. The V and J ends lost 4 bases and 4 bases respectively, with 11 bases between them. Here the CDR3 reads CSVGTQGYNEQFF. CDR3 DNA (partial): TGCAGCGTTGGCACTCAAGGGTACAATGAG.

The sample holds many counts of this clone. The CDR3 DNA, read in part, is TGCAGCGTAGGACAGGGTCGTTCTGGAAACACC. It yields the protein CSVGQGRSGNT. The whole CDR3 sequence reads CSVGQGRSGNTIYF. J is TRBJ1-3 and V is TRBV29-1; 8 nucleotides agree with TRBD1. From the germline J gene comes the end of the CDR3, since the read stops 3 residues before it. Losses at the gene ends were 6 bases for V and 1 base for J; bases not matched to a gene: 5. The CDR3 has 14 residues. Germline V CDR1 and CDR2: SQVTM, ANQGSEA.

As concerns this clone: The read ends 3 residues early relative to the CDR3; the germline J gene fills the gap. The chain couples TRBV7-9 to TRBJ2-3, with 9 bases fitting TRBD1. The germline V gene encodes CDR1 SEHNR and CDR2 FQNEAQ (reference sequence). The CDR3 has 15 residues. J lost 6 bases, V lost 5 bases, and 9 bases had no gene match. The CDR3 bases that were read are TGTGCCAGCAGCCACGGGACAGGGATTCGCGATACG. Protein product: CASSHGTGIRDT. The entire CDR3 protein is CASSHGTGIRDTQYF. Using reference TRBV7-9 and TRBJ2-3 for the parts outside the CDR3, the full variable domain is DTGVSQNPRHKITKRGQNVTFRCDPISEHNRLYWYRQTLGQGPEFLTYFQNEAQLEKSRLLSDRFSAERPKGSFSTLEIQRTEQGDSAMYLCASSHGTGIRDTQYFGPGTRLTVL.

This clone appeared many times. The CDR3 end is not reached by the read, which stops 3 residues before it; the germline J gene fills it in. The chain recombines TRBV18 with TRBJ1-3; D uncertain. The V gene lost 3 bases and the J gene lost 0 bases, with 12 bases spanning the gap. In germline, CDR1 is KGHSH, CDR2 LQKENI. CDR3 length equals 16 residues. CDR3 bases read: TGTGCCAGCTCACCGGAAGTAGGACTCTCTGGAAACACC. As protein: CASSPEVGLSGNT. The full CDR3 sequence reads CASSPEVGLSGNTIYF.

In the case of this clone: The sequence runs out 3 residues before the end of the CDR3; the remainder is reconstructed from the germline J gene. The chain is built from TRBV18 and TRBJ1-3; D gene unclear. Germline V gene lookup returns CDR1 KGHSH and CDR2 LQKENI. There are 16 residues in the CDR3. Trimming pared 3 bases from V and 3 bases from J, leaving 15 bases between. The sequenced part of the CDR3 DNA is TGTGCCAGCTCACCGAACACGGGTGGTGGTGGAAACACC. Amino acid sequence: CASSPNTGGGGNT. The full CDR3 protein reads CASSPNTGGGGNTIYF.

About this clone: Read sequence stops 3 residues before the CDR3 end, and the germline J gene provides the missing end. The J gene is TRBJ2-3, the V gene TRBV7-8, with 8 nucleotides matching TRBD2. The CDR3 extends over 15 amino acids. CDR1 is SGHVS, CDR2 FQNEAQ, per germline. This CDR3 reads CASRPNSGVGRTQYF. CDR3 DNA, as far as it was read: TGTGCCAGCAGACCTAATAGCGGGGTGGGTCGGACG.

This clone occurred a few times. Coverage ceases 3 residues before the CDR3 finishes, and the germline J gene fills in the end. The chain carries TRBV7-9 and TRBJ2-5, with D possibly matching TRBD2 (5 bases). The length of the CDR3 is 15 residues. Germline V CDR1 and CDR2: SEHNR, FQNEAQ (reference sequence). V dropped 3 bases and J dropped 1 base, with 12 bases sitting between them. The CDR3 reads CASSLGSAAQETQYF. CDR3 DNA, as far as it was read: TGTGCCAGCAGCTTGGGATCAGCGGCCCAAGAGACC.

This clone was seen at least ten times. Read sequence stops 3 residues before the CDR3 end, and the germline J gene provides the missing end. This chain links TRBV28 with TRBJ2-5, with TRBD1 matching over 7 bases. Germline loops: CDR1 MDHEN, CDR2 SYDVKM. V shed 7 bases, J shed 4 bases, and the junction held 9 bases outside the gene matches. This CDR3 is built from 14 residues. CDR3 DNA, as far as it was read: TGTGCCAGCAACCAACAGGGGCCGGGAGAGACC. Encoded protein: CASNQQGPGET. The whole CDR3 protein is CASNQQGPGETQYF.

Ten or more counts support this clone. The read ends 3 residues shy of where the CDR3 ends; the end is completed using the germline J gene. This rearrangement joins TRBV6-1 to TRBJ2-7; perhaps TRBD1 as D (6 bases). The CDR3 is 17 residues long. V was clipped by 2 bases and J by 0 bases, with 17 bases between them. The germline V gene encodes CDR1 MNHNS and CDR2 SASEGT. CDR3 DNA (partial): TGTGCCAGCAGTGAACCCGGTGGGACACCCAGCTCCTACGAG. This sequence encodes CASSEPGGTPSSYE. The full CDR3 protein is CASSEPGGTPSSYEQYF.

This clone was recorded at least ten times. The read terminates 3 residues before the CDR3 end, so the remaining end is supplied by the germline J gene. The gene calls are TRBV19 and TRBJ1-4, with 7 bases that match TRBD1. The V gene's germline CDR1 is LNHDA and CDR2 SQIVND (reference sequence). V was pared by 6 bases and J by 5 bases, with 6 bases of the junction left unmatched. The length of the CDR3 is 14 residues. This chain's CDR3 is CASSADRSNEKLFF. The CDR3 DNA, read in part, is TGTGCCAGTAGCGCGGACAGGTCAAATGAAAAA.

In its sample, this clone was seen many times. The read falls 3 residues short of the CDR3 end, and the missing part is taken from the germline J gene. This rearrangement joins TRBV2 to TRBJ1-2, with 7 bases that match TRBD1. V lost 2 bases, J lost 6 bases, and 6 bases stayed unmatched. Germline values: CDR1 SNHLY, CDR2 FYNNEI. This CDR3 is built from 14 residues. The CDR3 here is CASSEFDRVDGYTF. Incomplete CDR3 DNA: TGTGCCAGCAGTGAATTCGACAGGGTGGATGGC.

This clone was observed at least ten times. Read coverage stops 3 residues before the CDR3 terminus; the germline J gene supplies the remainder. The chain employs TRBV7-2 and TRBJ2-7; D assignment may be TRBD1 or TRBD2 (5 bases each). The germline CDR1 and CDR2 sequences are SGHTA and FQGNSA. Trimming pared 3 bases from V and 2 bases from J, leaving 11 bases between. The CDR3 length is 14 residues. CDR3 DNA, as far as it was read: TGTGCCAGCAGCTTTCCGAGGGGCGCCTACGAG. Translating gives CASSFPRGAYE. The complete CDR3 sequence is CASSFPRGAYEQYF.

This clone was counted many times. The CDR3 extends 3 residues past the end of the read, so its final part is completed from the germline J gene. The J gene is TRBJ2-5, the V gene TRBV19; D is possibly TRBD1 (5 bases). V lost 5 bases and J 6 bases, leaving 13 bases between the germline ends. Germline lookup yields CDR1 LNHDA and CDR2 SQIVND (reference sequence). CDR3 size: 13 residues. CDR3 DNA, as far as it was read: TGTGCCAGTAGTTTTCGACAGTCAAAGACC. It is translated as CASSFRQSKT. The complete CDR3 sequence is CASSFRQSKTQYF.

This clone was recorded a few times. The CDR3 end lies 3 residues beyond the end of the read and is filled in from the germline J gene. The V gene is TRBV20-1, the J gene TRBJ2-1, with D possibly matching TRBD2 (6 bases). V was pared by 5 bases and J by 8 bases, with 13 bases between. This CDR3 comprises 12 residues. The V gene's germline CDR1 is DFQATT and CDR2 SNEGSKA (reference sequence). The CDR3 DNA, read in part, is TGCAGTGCTGGAGGGGCTACCGATGAG. As protein: CSAGGATDE. The complete CDR3 protein is CSAGGATDEQFF.

The CDR3 spells CACLRGSLNYGYTF. The sequenced CDR3 bases are TGTGCCTGTCTGCGGGGCAGCCTTAACTATGGC. This rearrangement joins TRBV30 to TRBJ1-2, with TRBD1 as a possible D gene (5 bases). From the germline J gene comes the end of the CDR3, since the read stops 3 residues before it. Germline V gene sequence: CDR1 GTSNPN, CDR2 SVGIG (reference sequence). The CDR3 has 14 amino acids. The V gene lost 6 bases and the J gene lost 1 base, with 15 bases spanning the gap.

At least ten counts were recorded for this clone. The CDR3 extends 3 residues past the end of the read, so its final part is completed from the germline J gene. The chain links TRBV20-1 to TRBJ1-1; maybe TRBD1 (6 bases). V lost 2 bases to trimming and J lost 4 bases, with 14 bases between them. The CDR3 spans 14 residues. From germline, CDR1 is DFQATT and CDR2 SNEGSKA (reference sequence). Partial CDR3 DNA: TGCAGTGCTAGACCAATACAGGGTTCCACTGAA. This sequence encodes CSARPIQGSTE. The whole CDR3 is CSARPIQGSTEAFF.

The CDR3 is CAWNEVGQGHHDYTF. Incomplete CDR3 DNA: TGTGCCTGGAATGAGGTGGGACAGGGTCACCATGAC. The chain links TRBV30 to TRBJ1-2; 9 nucleotides match TRBD1. The sequence runs out 3 residues before the end of the CDR3; the remainder is reconstructed from the germline J gene. CDR3 length: 15 residues. The germline CDR1 and CDR2 sequences are GTSNPN and SVGIG (reference sequence).

This clone was picked up many times. The read is 3 residues too short to cover the CDR3 end, so that end is filled in from the germline J gene. The rearrangement links TRBV30 to TRBJ2-4; TRBD2 agrees at 9 bases. CDR1 is GTSNPN, CDR2 SVGIG, per germline (reference sequence). Trimming removed 3 bases from V and 1 base from J; junction bases left unmatched: 13. The CDR3 spans 18 residues. The CDR3 is CAWRGGGAIIGAKNIQYF. CDR3 bases read: TGTGCCTGGAGGGGCGGGGGGGCGATCATTGGGGCCAAAAACATT.

This clone was recorded many times. The read stops 3 residues short of the end of the CDR3; the missing end is completed from the germline J gene. V usage is TRBV12-3 or TRBV12-4 and J usage is TRBJ2-3, with 7 bases that match TRBD2. This CDR3 has 14 residues. V lost 3 bases to trimming and J lost 0 bases; unmatched junction nucleotides: 0. The CDR3 spells CASSFGGSTDTQYF. The CDR3 DNA, read in part, is TGTGCCAGCAGTTTCGGGGGGAGCACAGATACG.

This clone was observed many times. CDR3 bases read: TGTGCCAGCGCCCCTGGAGCGGGAAGGGTTAAGTCGGACGAG. It encodes CASAPGAGRVKSDE. The full CDR3 reads CASAPGAGRVKSDEQYF. This chain links TRBV2 with TRBJ2-7; TRBD2 aligns across 7 bases. The missing CDR3 end, 3 residues past where the read stops, is filled in from the germline J gene. Germline V gives CDR1 SNHLY, CDR2 FYNNEI. V lost 8 bases, J lost 5 bases, and 21 bases stayed unmatched. There are 17 residues in the CDR3.

In its sample, this clone was seen many times. The sequence runs out 3 residues before the end of the CDR3; the remainder is reconstructed from the germline J gene. The chain uses TRBV5-1 and TRBJ2-2; D is ambiguous. CDR1 is SGHRS and CDR2 is YFSETQ in the germline V gene. The CDR3 covers 12 residues. V lost 8 bases, J lost 5 bases, and 10 bases lay in between. The CDR3 DNA, read in part, is TGCGCCAGTTGGAAGGGTACCGGGGAG. Amino acid sequence: CASWKGTGE. The whole CDR3 region reads CASWKGTGELFF.

This clone was counted ten times or more. The sequence runs out 3 residues before the end of the CDR3; the remainder is reconstructed from the germline J gene. This sequence joins TRBV18 and TRBJ2-3, with 10 bases identical to TRBD1. The CDR3 covers 16 residues. CDR1 is KGHSH and CDR2 is LQKENI in the germline V gene. V was pared by 4 bases and J by 3 bases, with 7 bases of the junction left unmatched. The sequenced part of the CDR3 DNA is TGTGCCAGCTCACGTCTCCGGGACAGGGGAACAGATACG. It codes for CASSRLRDRGTDT. From start to end, the CDR3 is CASSRLRDRGTDTQYF.

In this sample, this clone turned up many times. The read terminates 3 residues before the CDR3 end, so the remaining end is supplied by the germline J gene. The genes are TRBV7-6 and TRBJ1-1; perhaps TRBD1 as D (5 bases). The V and J ends lost 4 bases and 4 bases respectively, with 16 bases between them. CDR3 length: 15 amino acids. Germline lookup yields CDR1 SGHVS and CDR2 FNYEAQ. The covered CDR3 bases are TGTGCCAGCAGCTCAACCGGGGGATTCGGCACTGAA. Translated, it gives CASSSTGGFGTE. The whole CDR3 protein reads CASSSTGGFGTEAFF. Full variable domain (rest looked up from reference TRBV7-6 and TRBJ1-1): GAGVSQSPRYKVTKRGQDVALRCDPISGHVSLYWYRQALGQGPEFLTYFNYEAQQDKSGLPNDRFSAERPEGSISTLTIQRTEQRDSAMYRCASSSTGGFGTEAFFGQGTRLTVV.

This clone was seen repeatedly, ten times or more. Coverage ceases 3 residues before the CDR3 finishes, and the germline J gene fills in the end. The chain joins TRBV7-9 to TRBJ2-5, with D perhaps TRBD2 (6 bases). The ends were cut back, 6 bases at V and 1 base at J, with 12 bases in the middle. The CDR3 has 14 residues. The germline V gene has CDR1 SEHNR and CDR2 FQNEAQ (reference sequence). The DNA read from the CDR3 is TGTGCCAGCAGGGGGGTTAGCGGCCAAGAGACC. Encoded protein: CASRGVSGQET. The CDR3 reads in full as CASRGVSGQETQYF.

This clone was picked up many times. The CDR3 end falls 3 residues outside the read, so it is completed with the germline J gene. The chain is built from TRBV5-1 and TRBJ2-5; the D gene is possibly TRBD1 (6 bases). Between the trimmed V and J ends, which lost 2 bases and 4 bases, there was a span of 9 bases. The CDR3 length is 13 residues. Germline V gene data show CDR1 as SGHRS and CDR2 as YFSETQ. The CDR3 loop reads CASSFETGETQYF. CDR3 bases read: TGCGCCAGCAGCTTTGAGACAGGAGAGACC.